This T cell receptor (beta chain) was sequenced in a study of CD8 T cells in Susac syndrome. Study-level results: As acknowledged by the study, its TCR sequencing and HLA analysis included a relatively small number of individuals.

With regard to this clonotype: Its cognate antigen is unknown.

With random hexamers, reverse transcription was performed on about 0.5 to 1 ug of RNA. The immunoSEQ assay covered 54 Vbeta and 13 Jbeta segments for CDR3. Using its own MiXCR run on the immunoSEQ multiplex PCR reads, TCRdb lists one record per CDR3 protein. This table holds about 150,000 distinct CDR3 sequences, approximately 96% found once. V shed 3 bases and J 2 bases; nucleotides not matched to a gene: 6. Germline CDR1 is SGHDN and CDR2 is FVKESK. The CDR3 extends over 15 amino acids. The chain couples TRBV14 to TRBJ2-5, with 7 positions matching TRBD2. The TCR sequence derives from a human donor with multiple sclerosis. Source material: CD8+ T cells from PBMCs. CDR3 nucleotide sequence: TGTGCCAGCAGCCAGTGGGGAGGGACGCAAGAGACCCAGTACTTC. Encoded protein: CASSQWGGTQETQYF.